Below are 23 T cell receptor beta chains sequenced from a single sample in a study of blood T cell repertoires in COVID-19 (dated by TCRdb to about 2020). The library was built by means of the immunoSEQ multiplex PCR assay. The immuneACCESS repertoire file appears here via TCRdb, limited to in-frame rearrangements. These files lack a portion of the clones; in checked studies, under half of the deficit traces to unresolved V genes, and the cause of the others is not known. This sample comprises 200,000 to 300,000 clones, 87% of them detected only once. The ten most abundant clones make up approximately 1.5% of the sample. The sequencing input was peripheral blood. The receptors stem from a woman aged 40 to 50 who had recovered from COVID-19.

This chain joins TRBV9 and TRBJ1-4; D is possibly TRBD1 (5 bases). The CDR3 covers 15 residues. In germline, CDR1 is SGDLS, CDR2 YYNGEE. The V gene lost 0 bases and the J gene lost 4 bases, with 10 bases spanning the gap. CDR3 in amino acids: CASSVGGAGNEKLFF. The DNA of the CDR3 is TGTGCCAGCAGCGTAGGGGGCGCTGGTAATGAAAAACTGTTTTTT.

The chain carries TRBV5-5 and TRBJ2-5; TRBD1 matches 9 bases. CDR1 is SGHKS, CDR2 YYEKEE, per germline (reference sequence). J gave up 4 bases and V 4 bases, and 8 bases lay outside the gene matches. The CDR3 sequence is 15 residues long. DNA for the CDR3: TGTGCCAGCAGCCACTGGGACAGGGAACCAGAGACCCAGTACTTC. Its translation: CASSHWDREPETQYF.

This chain joins TRBV7-2 and TRBJ2-1; a weak D match, TRBD2 (6 bases). The CDR3 has 15 amino acids. Germline assignment: CDR1 SGHTA and CDR2 FQGNSA. V lost 1 base to trimming and J lost 9 bases, with 16 bases between them. The CDR3 DNA is TGTGCCAGCAGCTTAGACTCGGGAGATAGGGGTGAGCAGTTCTTC. It translates to CASSLDSGDRGEQFF.

The chain uses TRBV7-2 and TRBJ2-5; a possible D gene is TRBD1 (5 bases). The germline V gene has CDR1 SGHTA and CDR2 FQGNSA. The CDR3 has 14 residues. Trimming cost V 1 base and J 3 bases, with 9 bases left between them. The DNA for the CDR3 is TGTGCCAGCAGCTTAGGATCAGGGAAAGAGACCCAGTACTTC. Translating it yields CASSLGSGKETQYF.

The chain uses TRBV10-2 and TRBJ2-1; the D gene is possibly TRBD1 (6 bases). The germline V gene has CDR1 WSHSY and CDR2 SAAADI. The CDR3 runs to 16 residues. V was shortened by 0 bases and J by 4 bases, with 13 bases between the two germline ends. The CDR3 here is CASSESEGTLYNEQFF. The CDR3, as DNA: TGCGCCAGCAGTGAGTCGGAAGGGACATTATACAATGAGCAGTTCTTC.

This clone was detected only once. This chain uses TRBV4-1 with TRBJ1-1; D call uncertain. The V end lost 4 bases, the J end lost 1 base, and 13 bases lay between the germline ends. The CDR3 runs 15 residues. Germline V CDR1 and CDR2: MGHRA, YSYEKL. This CDR3 reads CASSPREGSNTEAFF. The CDR3 DNA reads as TGCGCCAGCAGCCCCCGGGAGGGATCGAACACTGAAGCTTTCTTT.

The genes are TRBV5-1 and TRBJ1-1; 7 nucleotides line up with TRBD1. The junction had 9 bases not matched to a gene; V was cut back by 0 bases and J by 1 base. In germline, CDR1 is SGHRS, CDR2 YFSETQ. The CDR3 contains 17 residues. The CDR3 DNA reads TGCGCCAGCAGCTTGGCCGGGACAGAACTTTCGAACACTGAAGCTTTCTTT. It encodes CASSLAGTELSNTEAFF.

The rearrangement joins TRBV11-2 to TRBJ2-4; 11 bases map to TRBD2. This CDR3 contains 18 residues. Germline values: CDR1 SGHAT, CDR2 FQNNGV. The V segment lost 5 bases and the J segment 0 bases; nucleotides outside the gene matches: 9. CDR3 sequence: CASSPLLAGELAKNIQYF. The CDR3 coding sequence is TGTGCCAGCAGCCCCCTACTAGCGGGGGAGCTAGCCAAAAACATTCAGTACTTC.

The genes are TRBV2 and TRBJ2-5; TRBD1 is a possible D gene (6 bases). The ends were cut back, 6 bases at V and 5 bases at J, with 13 bases in the middle. The CDR3 runs to 13 residues. Germline V gene lookup returns CDR1 SNHLY and CDR2 FYNNEI. The CDR3 nucleotides are TGTGCCAGCAGCCCCAGGGGTCGGGAGACCCAGTACTTC. It encodes CASSPRGRETQYF.

To note about this clone: The limits of the CDR3 on the DNA are not certain, so only TCRdb's listed CDR3 is given. V usage is TRBV21-1 and J usage is TRBJ1-5; TRBD1, the table's D call, lacks a check against the DNA. TRBV21-1 is assigned pseudogene status. The CDR3 is made up of 17 amino acids, end residues included. The CDR3: CASIQEVGQGINQPQHF.

As concerns this clone: A read error may produce the germline difference seen at one junction end. The CDR3 spells CASSKNSYNTGELFF. The CDR3 coding sequence is TGTGCCAGTAGTAAGAACAGTTATAACACCGGAGAGCTGTTTTTT. V is TRBV19 and J is TRBJ2-2; D not resolved. The CDR3 totals 15 residues. Germline CDR1 reads LNHDA; CDR2 reads SQIVND (reference sequence).

The chain joins TRBV6-2 or TRBV6-3 to TRBJ1-6; possibly TRBD1 for D (6 bases). CDR1 is MNHEY, CDR2 SVGEGT, per germline. The V end was cut by 4 bases, the J end by 6 bases, with 13 bases between. The CDR3 length is 15 residues. The CDR3 coding sequence is TGTGCCAGCAGTTCCTACAGGGTTCTTAATTCACCCCTCCACTTT. Translated: CASSSYRVLNSPLHF.

This clone occurred a few times. This chain joins TRBV7-9 and TRBJ2-7; 7 bases map to TRBD1. The germline CDR1 and CDR2 sequences are SEHNR and FQNEAQ (reference sequence). This CDR3 has 13 amino acids. J gave up 5 bases and V 11 bases, and 12 bases lay outside the gene matches. The CDR3 nucleotides are TGTGCCGTAGGGGGCTTCGCTTGGGACGAGCAGTACTTC. This codes for CAVGGFAWDEQYF.

The gene calls are TRBV3-1 (or the pseudogene TRBV3-2) and TRBJ2-7; D perhaps matches TRBD1 (5 bases). Per germline, CDR1 LGHDT and CDR2 YNNKEL (reference sequence). V lost 0 bases to trimming and J lost 2 bases, with 8 bases between them. The length of the CDR3 is 14 residues. CDR3 nucleotide sequence: TGTGCCAGCAGCCAAGATGTAGGGGCCTACGAGCAGTACTTC. It is translated as CASSQDVGAYEQYF.

The rearrangement links TRBV5-6 to TRBJ1-1, with no clear D. V was cut by 6 bases and J by 1 base, with 7 bases left in between. Germline CDR1 and CDR2: SGHDT and YYEEEE. The CDR3 totals 12 residues. The CDR3 bases are TGTGCCAGCACCCTTAAGAACACTGAAGCTTTCTTT. Amino acid sequence: CASTLKNTEAFF.

This clone showed up just a few times. The sample holds other DNA sequences that translate to the same CDR3. The chain uses TRBV5-6 and TRBJ1-6; possibly TRBD1 for D (5 bases). The CDR3 extends over 17 amino acids. The germline gives CDR1 SGHDT, CDR2 YYEEEE. V dropped 4 bases and J dropped 9 bases, with 23 bases sitting between them. This CDR3 reads CASSHTQRQKWLSPLHF. The CDR3 DNA reads as TGTGCCAGCAGCCACACCCAGAGACAGAAATGGCTTTCACCCCTCCACTTT.

This clone was seen more than once but under ten times. The chain recombines TRBV20-1 with TRBJ2-7; 7 bases are shared with TRBD1. Germline V lookup: CDR1 DFQATT, CDR2 SNEGSKA (reference sequence). The CDR3 extends over 13 amino acids. The V gene end was trimmed by 3 bases and the J gene end by 3 bases; junction bases not matched to a gene: 5. Here the CDR3 DNA reads TGCAGTGCTAGTACAGGGGCCGTCTACGAGCAGTACTTC. Translation gives CSASTGAVYEQYF.

J is TRBJ1-2 and V is TRBV18, with 7 bases identical to TRBD1. V shed 6 bases, J shed 7 bases, and the junction held 8 bases outside the gene matches. The CDR3 has 13 residues. Germline V CDR1 and CDR2: KGHSH, LQKENI. The CDR3 DNA reads as TGTGCCAGCTCCGAGGGGACAGTCTTTGGCTACACCTTC. This codes for CASSEGTVFGYTF.

The chain carries TRBV5-1 and TRBJ1-1, with 7 bases that match TRBD1. The junction had 20 bases not matched to a gene; V was cut back by 4 bases and J by 5 bases. Germline V CDR1 and CDR2: SGHRS, YFSETQ. This CDR3 spans 18 amino acids. The CDR3 loop reads CASSPRADKTGFATEAFF. The CDR3 nucleotides are TGCGCCAGCAGCCCGCGAGCTGACAAGACAGGGTTTGCTACTGAAGCTTTCTTT.

The V call is TRBV10-1, the J call TRBJ2-3, with D possibly TRBD2 on 5 matching bases. The V gene's germline CDR1 is WNHNN and CDR2 SYGVQD (reference sequence). The CDR3 loop spans 14 amino acids. Trimming left V 0 bases short and J 7 bases short, with 11 bases between. The CDR3 DNA reads as TGCGCCAGCAGTGAGTCCGCAGCGGAAAATACGCAGTATTTT. As protein: CASSESAAENTQYF.

CDR3 nucleotide sequence: TGCGCCAGCAGCCAAGATTTGCAGGGGACTAACTATGGCTACACCTTC. It encodes CASSQDLQGTNYGYTF. The chain carries TRBV4-3 and TRBJ1-2; possibly TRBD1 for D (6 bases). CDR1 is LGHNA and CDR2 is YSLEER in the germline V gene. CDR3 length: 16 residues. The V gene lost 0 bases and the J gene lost 0 bases, with 11 bases spanning the gap.

The chain joins TRBV5-1 to TRBJ2-5, with a possible D match to TRBD2 (7 bases). V dropped 2 bases and J dropped 1 base, with 18 bases sitting between them. This CDR3 is 17 amino acids long. CDR1 is SGHRS, CDR2 YFSETQ, per germline. CDR3 DNA sequence: TGCGCCAGCAGCTTTCCCCGGGGGGCGGGGGTCCAAGAGACCCAGTACTTC. This sequence encodes CASSFPRGAGVQETQYF.

J is TRBJ2-5 and V is TRBV6-5; D uncertain. The CDR3 is 14 amino acids. Trimming removed 2 bases at V and 1 base at J, with 8 bases between. From germline, CDR1 is MNHEY and CDR2 SVGAGI. This chain's CDR3 is CASSYRGRQETQYF. In nucleotides, the CDR3 is TGTGCCAGCAGTTACCGCGGCCGCCAAGAGACCCAGTACTTC.